The rows below give T cell receptor beta chains drawn from one sample of a study of blood T cell repertoires in COVID-19. This table comes from immunoSEQ multiplex PCR, and its TCRdb copy is limited to in-frame clones, with some not included. The repertoire has 250,000 to 350,000 clones, 70% to 90% of them found once; the top ten carry just under 9.5%. Sequenced sample: peripheral blood. Every receptor here comes from a man younger than 35 with active or convalescent COVID-19. The conserved cysteine and the conserved F or W are not part of the CDR3 here.

V gene,CDR3 protein
TRBV10-3,AISGRAGSSPLH
TRBV29-1,SVDAPGERGSYNEQF
TRBV15,ATSRKFRLSNEKLF
TRBV7-9,ASSLAGTGNSPTQY
TRBV5-6,ASSPGGAGDTDTQY
TRBV18,ASSPRDSKDYGYT
TRBV3-1/TRBV3-2,ASSQDGHFTDTQY
TRBV19,ASRDDRVDGYT
TRBV18,ASSQPQRGFTYEQY
TRBV2,ASTVSNTGELF
TRBV7-6,ASSHRGLDHEQY
TRBV2,ASTLEQGRYEQY
TRBV5-6,ASSSEGAGGYGYT
TRBV6-5,AVTEGLKETQY
TRBV18,ASSPPDRRYNEQF
TRBV5-1,ASSLASGDGYGYT
TRBV29-1,SVASIGRGYEQY
TRBV2,ASSPFGGTDTQY
TRBV9,ASRKGSNNNYGYT
TRBV5-1,ASSLGDRLGDTIY
TRBV6-5,ASSIQGRTEAF
TRBV4-3,ASSLGQGNTEAF
TRBV5-4,ASSLEAALFT
TRBV6-5,ASSPSPAGGYT
TRBV21-1,ASSKGPAREGNTIY
TRBV3-1/TRBV3-2,ASSPTGGFGNTIY
TRBV5-6,ASSLWDRVEKLF
TRBV7-9,ASSSVGGWEPQH
TRBV6-2/TRBV6-3,ASSLGTANTEAF
TRBV9,ASSRDRANQPQH
TRBV9,ASSPPQGLAPTQF
TRBV7-6,ASSLEAGPSYEQY
TRBV2,ASSEIFGGLSTDTQY
TRBV10-3,AISDIFPKGSYEQY
TRBV6-2/TRBV6-3,ASSIGAPLF
TRBV11-2,ASRPSGAYNEQF
TRBV5-1,ASSPHRGVAGYNEQF
TRBV7-2,ASSWTSSYEQY
TRBV12-5,ASGLAIRDSAVGYT
TRBV10-3,AISVSGQSSYEQY
TRBV6-1,ASSEPQGAMDLQETQY
TRBV5-4,ASSRGQGRKTGELF
TRBV3-1/TRBV3-2,ASSQETGRSGNTIY
TRBV12-2,ASRLGCEKSPLVENYGYT
TRBV6-2/TRBV6-3,ASSYTGGFTEAF
TRBV6-6,ASSPTGVEQY
TRBV5-1,ASSFRDRVRETQY
TRBV4-1,ASSREDRENIQY